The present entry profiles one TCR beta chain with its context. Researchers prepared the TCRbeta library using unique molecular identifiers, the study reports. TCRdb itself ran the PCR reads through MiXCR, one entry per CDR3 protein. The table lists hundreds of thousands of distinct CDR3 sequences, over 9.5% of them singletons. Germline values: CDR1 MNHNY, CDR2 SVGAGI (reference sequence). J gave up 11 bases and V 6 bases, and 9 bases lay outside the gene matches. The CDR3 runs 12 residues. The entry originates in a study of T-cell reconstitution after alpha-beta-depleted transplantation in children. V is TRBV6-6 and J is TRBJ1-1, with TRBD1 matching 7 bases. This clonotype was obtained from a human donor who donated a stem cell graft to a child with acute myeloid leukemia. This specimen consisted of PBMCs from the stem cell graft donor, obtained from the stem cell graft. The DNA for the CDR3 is TGTGCCAGCAGCCGACAGGGCCCCCGGGCTTTCTTT. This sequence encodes CASSRQGPRAFF.